This T cell receptor beta chain was documented in a study of blood T cell repertoires in COVID-19. On the study more broadly: The samples span acute and convalescent COVID-19 from the United States, Italy and Spain. Sample material is recorded as cDNA or gDNA derived from T cells, B-cell-depleted T cells, or PBMCs.

In the original analysis: Reference gene primer amplification gave nucleated cell count estimates. This table comes from immunoSEQ multiplex PCR, and its TCRdb copy is limited to in-frame clones, with some not included. V, J and clone size derive from that table, while D and trimming were established from the DNA sequence. The data hold over 300,000 clones, with about 89% observed a single time. Sequenced sample: peripheral blood. The receptor's source is a man aged 40-50 years with acute or convalescent COVID-19.

Here the CDR3 reads CASSLAFTGSYEQYF. CDR3 DNA: TGTGCCAGCAGCTTAGCTTTCACAGGGTCCTACGAGCAGTACTTC. This rearrangement joins TRBV7-6 to TRBJ2-7; D might be TRBD1 (6 bases). The CDR3 spans 15 residues. The germline V and J ends were trimmed by 0 bases and 1 base, with 10 bases remaining between them. Per the germline V gene, CDR1 is SGHVS and CDR2 is FNYEAQ.